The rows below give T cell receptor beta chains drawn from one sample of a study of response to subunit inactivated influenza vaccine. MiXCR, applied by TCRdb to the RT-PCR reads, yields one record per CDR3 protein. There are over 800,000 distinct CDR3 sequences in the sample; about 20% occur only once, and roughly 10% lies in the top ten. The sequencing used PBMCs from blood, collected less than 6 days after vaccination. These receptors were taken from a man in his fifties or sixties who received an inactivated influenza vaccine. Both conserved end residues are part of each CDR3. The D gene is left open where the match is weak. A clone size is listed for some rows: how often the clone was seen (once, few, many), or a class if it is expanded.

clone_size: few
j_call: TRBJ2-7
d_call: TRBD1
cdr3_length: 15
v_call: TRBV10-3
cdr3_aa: CAISDPGQGFYEQYF
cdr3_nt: TGTGCCATCAGTGACCCGGGACAGGGTTTCTACGAGCAGTACTTC

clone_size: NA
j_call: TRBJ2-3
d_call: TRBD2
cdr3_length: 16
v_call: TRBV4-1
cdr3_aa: CASSHSGVTGTDTQYF
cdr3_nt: TGCGCCAGCAGCCATAGCGGGGTGACCGGCACAGATACGCAGTATTTT

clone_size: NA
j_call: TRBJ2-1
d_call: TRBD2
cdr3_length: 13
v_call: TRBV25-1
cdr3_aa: CASRLAGYNEQSF
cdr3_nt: TGTGCCAGCCGACTAGCGGGGTACAATGAGCAGTCCTTC

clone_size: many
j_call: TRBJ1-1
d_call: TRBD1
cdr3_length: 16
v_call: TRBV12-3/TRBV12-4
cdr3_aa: CASRFGTGAKNTEAFF
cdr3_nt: TGTGCCAGCCGTTTTGGGACAGGGGCTAAGAACACTGAAGCTTTCTTT

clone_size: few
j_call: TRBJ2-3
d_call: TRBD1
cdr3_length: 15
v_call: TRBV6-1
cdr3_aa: CASSEVGQSTDTQYF
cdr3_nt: TGTGCCAGCAGTGAAGTGGGACAGAGCACAGATACGCAGTATTTT

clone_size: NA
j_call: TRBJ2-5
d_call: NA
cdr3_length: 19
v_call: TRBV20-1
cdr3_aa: CSAFGTDLEREFFGETQYF
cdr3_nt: NA

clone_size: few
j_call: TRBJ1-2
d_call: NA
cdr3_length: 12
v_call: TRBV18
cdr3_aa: CASSPIGLGYTF
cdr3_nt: TGTGCCAGCTCACCGATAGGGCTTGGCTACACCTTC

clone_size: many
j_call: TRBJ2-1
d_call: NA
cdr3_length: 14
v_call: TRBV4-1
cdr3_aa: CASSQYRTDNEQFF
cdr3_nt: TGCGCCAGCAGCCAATACCGGACTGACAATGAGCAGTTCTTC

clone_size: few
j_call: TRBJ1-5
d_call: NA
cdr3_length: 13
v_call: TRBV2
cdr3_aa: CASGYREDQPQHF
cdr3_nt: TGTGCCAGCGGGTACAGGGAGGATCAGCCCCAGCATTTT

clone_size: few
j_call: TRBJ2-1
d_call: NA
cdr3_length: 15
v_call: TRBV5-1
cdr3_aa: CASRSSGWTYNEQFF
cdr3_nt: TGCGCCAGCAGAAGTTCAGGGTGGACCTACAATGAGCAGTTCTTC

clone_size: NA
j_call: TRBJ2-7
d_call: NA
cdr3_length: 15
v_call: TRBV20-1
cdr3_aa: CSARDLGRSSYEQYF
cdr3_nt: TGCAGTGCTAGAGATCTGGGCCGTTCCTCCTACGAGCAGTACTTC

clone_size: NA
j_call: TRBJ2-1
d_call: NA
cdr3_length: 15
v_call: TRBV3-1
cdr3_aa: CASSQGGHRNNEQFF
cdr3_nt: TGTGCCAGCAGCCAAGGGGGCCACAGAAACAATGAGCAGTTCTTC

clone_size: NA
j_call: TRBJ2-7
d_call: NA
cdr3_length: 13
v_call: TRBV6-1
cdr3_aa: CASSPTTRTEQYF
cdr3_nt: TGTGCCAGCAGCCCAACGACACGGACCGAGCAGTACTTC

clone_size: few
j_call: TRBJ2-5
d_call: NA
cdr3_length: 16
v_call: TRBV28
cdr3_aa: CASSLWGDFPQETQYF
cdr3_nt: TGTGCCAGCAGTTTGTGGGGGGATTTCCCCCAAGAGACCCAGTACTTC

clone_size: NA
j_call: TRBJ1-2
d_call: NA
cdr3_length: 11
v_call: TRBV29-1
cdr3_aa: CSVELGDGYTF
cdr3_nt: TGCAGCGTTGAATTGGGGGATGGCTACACCTTC

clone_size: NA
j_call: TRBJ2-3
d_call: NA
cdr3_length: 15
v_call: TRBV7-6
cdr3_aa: CASSLVWGPTDTQYF
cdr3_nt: TGTGCCAGCAGCTTGGTGTGGGGCCCCACAGATACGCAGTATTTT

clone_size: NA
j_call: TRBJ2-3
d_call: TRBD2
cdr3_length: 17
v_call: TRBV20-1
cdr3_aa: CSAILAGGEGRTDTQYF
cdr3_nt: TGCAGTGCCATCCTAGCGGGAGGCGAGGGACGCACAGATACGCAGTATTTT

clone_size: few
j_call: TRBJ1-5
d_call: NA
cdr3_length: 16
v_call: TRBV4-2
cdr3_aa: CASSPEEGNLNQPQHF
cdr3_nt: TGTGCCAGCAGCCCCGAGGAAGGGAATTTGAATCAGCCCCAGCATTTT

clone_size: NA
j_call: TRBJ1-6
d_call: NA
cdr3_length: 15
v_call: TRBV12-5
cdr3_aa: CASGPRDGTDSPLHF
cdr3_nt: TGTGCTAGTGGTCCCAGGGACGGGACTGATTCACCCCTCCACTTT

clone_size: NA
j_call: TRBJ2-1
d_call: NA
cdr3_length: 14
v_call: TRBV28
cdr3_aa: CASSFQTGNNEQFF
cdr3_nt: TGTGCCAGCAGTTTTCAGACGGGAAACAATGAGCAGTTCTTC

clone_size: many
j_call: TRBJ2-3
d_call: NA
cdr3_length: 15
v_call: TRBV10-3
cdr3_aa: CATSSVGTLTDTQYF
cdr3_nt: TGTGCCACTTCCTCCGTGGGGACCCTCACAGATACGCAGTATTTT

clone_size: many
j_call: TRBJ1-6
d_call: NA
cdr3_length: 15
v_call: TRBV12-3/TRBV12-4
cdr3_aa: CASSLALGSVSPLHF
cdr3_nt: TGTGCCAGCAGTTTAGCGCTTGGGTCTGTTTCACCCCTCCACTTT

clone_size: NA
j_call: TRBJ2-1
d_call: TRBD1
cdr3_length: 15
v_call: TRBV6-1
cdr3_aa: CASSTTVGPGGEQFF
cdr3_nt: TGTGCCAGCAGTACCACAGTGGGGCCAGGGGGTGAGCAGTTCTTC

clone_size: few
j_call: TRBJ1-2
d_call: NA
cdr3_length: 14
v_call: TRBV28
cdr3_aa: CASSNHLGTYGYTF
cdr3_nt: TGTGCCAGCAGTAACCACCTCGGGACGTATGGCTACACCTTC

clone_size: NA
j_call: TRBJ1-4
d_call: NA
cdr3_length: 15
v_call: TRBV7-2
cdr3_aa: CASSRQGSVNEKLFF
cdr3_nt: TGTGCCAGCAGCCGCCAGGGTTCCGTAAATGAAAAACTGTTTTTT

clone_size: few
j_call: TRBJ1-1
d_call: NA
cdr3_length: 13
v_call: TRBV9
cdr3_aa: CASSVGMGTEAFF
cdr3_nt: TGTGCCAGCAGCGTAGGCATGGGCACTGAAGCTTTCTTT